One and the same sample provided the 23 T cell receptor beta chains below, sequenced in a study of cytomegalovirus exposure and HLA in healthy donors. Primers included in the PCR were 60 Vbeta and 13 Jbeta primers. Profiling relied on immunoSEQ multiplex PCR, and the TCRdb table lists in-frame clones only, not all of them. Seen here are about 200,000 clones, roughly three quarters observed once, and the top ten hold 1.7%. Source material: PBMCs. The receptors derive from a man aged 50-60 years in good health and CMV-seronegative.

Concerning this clone: A read error may account for a junction end that differs from germline. Other DNA sequences in this specimen translate into the identical CDR3. This chain joins TRBV5-4 and TRBJ2-2; possible D gene TRBD2, 5 bases. The CDR3 is made up of 14 amino acids. Germline assignment: CDR1 SGHNT and CDR2 YYREEE (reference sequence). The CDR3 nucleotides are TGTGCCAGCAGCTTGGACGGGGAGACCGGGGAACTGTTTTTT. Translation: CASSLDGETGELFF.

The V gene is TRBV7-8, the J gene TRBJ2-2; possibly TRBD1 for D (5 bases). V lost 2 bases and J 1 base, leaving 11 bases between the germline ends. This CDR3 spans 16 amino acids. Germline-derived CDR1 and CDR2 are SGHVS and FQNEAQ. CDR3 sequence reads: CASSLSVRGNTGELFF. DNA for the CDR3: TGTGCCAGCAGCTTATCGGTTAGGGGGAACACCGGGGAGCTGTTTTTT.

This chain uses TRBV28 with TRBJ1-4; maybe TRBD1 (6 bases). Per the germline V gene, CDR1 is MDHEN and CDR2 is SYDVKM. The CDR3 has 14 amino acids. V was pared by 1 base and J by 16 bases, with 19 bases between. The CDR3 DNA sequence: TGTGCCAGCAGTTTATCGTATAGGACAGTTAATCGGTTTTTT. The encoded protein is CASSLSYRTVNRFF.

This chain links TRBV7-9 with TRBJ2-1, with 10 positions matching TRBD1. Germline CDR1 reads SEHNR; CDR2 reads FQNEAQ (reference sequence). This CDR3 has 14 amino acids. J was trimmed by 9 bases and V by 5 bases; bases with no gene match: 7. The CDR3 region is CASSSWDRGGEQFF. The CDR3, as DNA: TGTGCCAGCAGCAGCTGGGACAGGGGCGGTGAGCAGTTCTTC.

The chain uses TRBV6-6 and TRBJ2-5, with TRBD1 identical over 8 bases. V lost 6 bases to trimming and J lost 5 bases; unmatched junction nucleotides: 8. Germline values: CDR1 MNHNY, CDR2 SVGAGI (reference sequence). The CDR3 is 14 residues long. The CDR3 loop is CASRVQGAGETQYF. The CDR3 bases are TGTGCCAGCAGGGTGCAGGGGGCGGGCGAGACCCAGTACTTC.

V usage is TRBV18 and J usage is TRBJ2-7; TRBD2 aligns across 11 bases. The CDR3 has 14 residues. Germline V CDR1 and CDR2: KGHSH, LQKENI. Trimming at V came to 6 bases and at J to 1 base, leaving 2 bases not matched to a gene. CDR3 loop: CASSGLAESYEQYF. CDR3 DNA: TGTGCCAGCTCGGGACTAGCGGAATCCTACGAGCAGTACTTC.

This chain joins TRBV7-8 and TRBJ2-7; 15 bases fit TRBD2. With 0 bases clipped from V and 4 bases from J, the junction kept 10 bases outside the gene matches. This CDR3 comprises 19 residues. The germline V gene encodes CDR1 SGHVS and CDR2 FQNEAQ. CDR3 residues: CASSLAPGQGTSGRYEQYF. The CDR3 DNA reads TGTGCCAGCAGCTTAGCGCCGGGACAGGGGACTAGCGGGAGGTACGAGCAGTACTTC. Full variable domain (missing parts from reference TRBV7-8 and TRBJ2-7): GAGVSQSPRYKVAKRGQDVALRCDPISGHVSLFWYQQALGQGPEFLTYFQNEAQLDKSGLPSDRFFAERPEGSVSTLKIQRTQQEDSAVYLCASSLAPGQGTSGRYEQYFGPGTRLTVT.

This rearrangement joins TRBV7-6 to TRBJ1-4; D is undetermined. CDR3 length equals 13 residues. CDR1 SGHVS and CDR2 FNYEAQ come from the germline V gene. V was trimmed by 0 bases and J by 14 bases, leaving 13 bases between them. CDR3 DNA: TGTGCCAGCAGCTTAGCGACGGGAGTACGGCTGTTTTTT. As protein: CASSLATGVRLFF.

J is TRBJ2-3 and V is TRBV7-8; 9 positions match TRBD1. Trimming cost V 2 bases and J 6 bases; bases outside gene matches: 6. CDR1 is SGHVS and CDR2 is FQNEAQ in the germline V gene. The CDR3 length is 15 residues. The CDR3 region has the DNA TGTGCCAGCAGCTTATGGGACAGGGTTTCGGATACGCAGTATTTT. Translated, it gives CASSLWDRVSDTQYF.

The chain uses TRBV29-1 and TRBJ1-2, with TRBD1 matching 7 bases. Germline CDR1 and CDR2: SQVTM and ANQGSEA. Trimming removed 0 bases from V and 5 bases from J; junction bases left unmatched: 3. The CDR3 covers 13 residues. CDR3 nucleotides: TGCAGCGTTGAAGATGACAGGGTATATGGCTACACCTTC. This sequence encodes CSVEDDRVYGYTF.

The CDR3 spells CASSPGQTYEQYF. In DNA, the CDR3 is TGTGCCAGCAGTCCCGGACAGACCTACGAGCAGTACTTC. The chain employs TRBV27 and TRBJ2-7; perhaps TRBD1 as D (6 bases). The CDR3 extends over 13 amino acids. V shed 5 bases and J shed 2 bases, with 10 bases lying between them. Looked up from germline, CDR1 is MNHEY and CDR2 is SMNVEV (reference sequence).

The chain recombines TRBV9 with TRBJ2-1, with a possible D match to TRBD1 (6 bases). In germline, CDR1 is SGDLS, CDR2 YYNGEE. V lost 3 bases and J lost 1, with 8 bases in between. This CDR3 region has 14 residues. The CDR3 nucleotides read TGTGCCAGCAGCGGGACAGTATCCTACAATGAGCAGTTCTTC. This codes for CASSGTVSYNEQFF.

This chain joins TRBV6-6 and TRBJ2-7; D is unclear. The CDR3 consists of 12 residues. V lost 11 bases, J lost 5 bases, and 16 bases lay in between. Germline loops: CDR1 MNHNY, CDR2 SVGAGI (reference sequence). CDR3 nucleotide sequence: TGTGCCGCCGGGTCCCGTCGGAACGAGCAGTACTTC. Its protein is CAAGSRRNEQYF.

The V call is TRBV11-2, the J call TRBJ1-1; no reliable D call. V was pared by 0 bases and J by 5 bases, with 7 bases between. The germline V gene encodes CDR1 SGHAT and CDR2 FQNNGV. The CDR3 is 13 amino acids. Here the CDR3 reads CASSLDPETEAFF. For the CDR3, the DNA is TGTGCCAGCAGCTTAGACCCTGAGACTGAAGCTTTCTTT.

This chain connects TRBV5-4 to TRBJ2-3; 9 bases are shared with TRBD2. The germline gives CDR1 SGHNT, CDR2 YYREEE (reference sequence). Trimming cost V 1 base and J 3 bases; bases outside gene matches: 3. This CDR3 spans 15 amino acids. CDR3 bases: TGTGCCAGCAGCTTGAAGCGGGAGGTTACAGATACGCAGTATTTT. It is translated as CASSLKREVTDTQYF.

This clone was picked up one time. The V gene is TRBV5-1, the J gene TRBJ2-6, with 9 bases aligning to TRBD1. The CDR3 is 16 residues long. Germline V gene lookup returns CDR1 SGHRS and CDR2 YFSETQ. The V gene end was trimmed by 4 bases and the J gene end by 4 bases; junction bases not matched to a gene: 6. CDR3 sequence reads: CASSLQGAPGANVLTF. Written as DNA, the CDR3 is TGCGCCAGCAGCCTACAGGGGGCGCCGGGGGCCAACGTCCTGACTTTC.

The J gene is TRBJ1-2, the V gene TRBV18; 8 nucleotides agree with TRBD1. After removal of 3 bases from V and 7 bases from J, the junction contained 4 bases not matched to a gene. Germline values: CDR1 KGHSH, CDR2 LQKENI. The CDR3 is made up of 13 amino acids. For the CDR3, the DNA is TGTGCCAGCTCACCGGACAGGGAATTTGGCTACACCTTC. Translation: CASSPDREFGYTF.

The rearrangement joins TRBV7-6 to TRBJ2-3; perhaps TRBD1 as D (6 bases). The CDR3 spans 16 residues. CDR1 is SGHVS and CDR2 is FNYEAQ in the germline V gene. V dropped 5 bases and J dropped 2 bases, with 17 bases sitting between them. In nucleotides, the CDR3 is TGTGCCAGCAGCCCCCGAGGGACAACACTCACAGATACGCAGTATTTT. Protein product: CASSPRGTTLTDTQYF.

The genes are TRBV30 and TRBJ1-6; 8 nucleotides line up with TRBD1. The CDR3 consists of 13 residues. Unmatched junction bases numbered 4, after V lost 2 bases and J lost 10 bases. In germline, CDR1 is GTSNPN, CDR2 SVGIG (reference sequence). Here the CDR3 reads CAWSSDRVSPLHF. DNA of the CDR3: TGTGCCTGGAGTTCGGACAGGGTCTCACCCCTCCACTTT.

The chain combines TRBV28 with TRBJ1-2; a possible D gene is TRBD1 (6 bases). CDR3 size: 14 residues. Trimming left V 3 bases short and J 4 bases short, with 12 bases between. Germline V gives CDR1 MDHEN, CDR2 SYDVKM. The CDR3 DNA reads as TGTGCCAGCAGTTTGACAGGTCCTTCCTATGGCTACACCTTC. Translated, it gives CASSLTGPSYGYTF.

V and J are TRBV29-1 and TRBJ1-1, with D maybe TRBD1 (5 bases). V gave up 3 bases and J gave up 5 bases, with 10 bases separating them. CDR3 length: 12 amino acids. Germline CDR1 and CDR2: SQVTM and ANQGSEA. In DNA, the CDR3 is TGCAGCGTTGACGGGGGTAGGACTGAAGCTTTCTTT. As protein: CSVDGGRTEAFF.

This chain's CDR3 is CASSVGLAGATKSYEQYF. CDR3 nucleotides: TGTGCCAGCAGCGTAGGGCTAGCGGGAGCTACCAAATCCTACGAGCAGTACTTC. The chain has TRBV9 and TRBJ2-7, with 10 bases aligning to TRBD2. With V trimmed by 0 bases and J by 1 base, 10 bases remained unmatched. The CDR3 length is 18 residues. Germline V gene sequence: CDR1 SGDLS, CDR2 YYNGEE.

The chain joins TRBV2 to TRBJ1-5; the D gene is possibly TRBD1 (6 bases). There are 14 residues in the CDR3. CDR1 SNHLY and CDR2 FYNNEI come from the germline V gene. Trimming cost V 7 bases and J 2 bases, with 12 bases left between them. The CDR3 reads CASTVNRGNQPQHF. CDR3 nucleotide sequence: TGTGCCAGCACCGTCAACAGGGGCAATCAGCCCCAGCATTTT.